This TCR beta chain was observed in a study of T cells of healthy individuals. MiXCR, run by TCRdb on the 5' RACE reads, gives a single entry per CDR3 protein. The table lists about 100,000 distinct CDR3 sequences, approximately 15% of them singletons. This clonotype has a handful of counts. This clonotype originated in a human donor in good health.

In DNA, the CDR3 is TGTGCCAGCAGGACAGCCCCGGGGACTGAAGCTTTCTTT. Its protein is CASRTAPGTEAFF. The chain links TRBV2 to TRBJ1-1, with D perhaps TRBD1 (5 bases). V dropped 6 bases and J dropped 5 bases, with 13 bases sitting between them. There are 13 residues in the CDR3. Per germline, CDR1 SNHLY and CDR2 FYNNEI.